This T cell receptor beta chain is from a study of T cells in localized non-small cell lung cancer. CDR1 SGHVS and CDR2 FQNEAQ come from the germline V gene. Trimming removed 4 bases at V and 0 bases at J, with 12 bases between. The CDR3 consists of 16 residues. Produced via immunoSEQ multiplex PCR; TCRdb's table is partial and in-frame only. The repertoire holds 38,000 or so clones, around 86% seen once, with roughly 7.3% in the top ten. On this clone itself: What it recognizes is unknown.

Study-wide points: Because sequencing included only one region (of the tumor), heterogeneity remains possible.

Sequencing was performed on peripheral blood mononuclear cells, taken before any cancer treatment. This TCR was sampled from a male donor older than 55 with stage II lung adenocarcinoma. The genes are TRBV7-8 and TRBJ2-2, with D perhaps matching TRBD2 (6 bases). CDR3 sequence reads: CASSWVADANTGELFF. CDR3 nucleotides: TGTGCCAGCAGCTGGGTAGCGGACGCGAACACCGGGGAGCTGTTTTTT.